These 21 T cell receptor beta chains were all obtained from the same sample, sequenced in a study of blood T cell repertoires in COVID-19 (dated by TCRdb to 2018 to 2021). Libraries were constructed by the immunoSEQ multiplex PCR assay. TCRdb took over this immuneACCESS table, retaining in-frame rearrangements with V and J assigned. Such tables are incomplete; in checked studies, under half of the missing clones stem from an unresolved V gene, and the remainder is unexplained. The sample table shows approximately 100,000 clones, and roughly 80% are seen once. Roughly 19% of the sample goes to the ten largest clones. The sequencing input was peripheral blood. These receptors came from a man between 65 and 79 years old with active or convalescent COVID-19.

The V and J genes are TRBV21-1 and TRBJ1-2; no DNA check was done on the table's D call, TRBD1. TRBV21-1 is designated a pseudogene. The CDR3 is made up of 13 amino acids. The CDR3 is CASSKVQVDGYTF. CDR3 sequence (DNA): TGTGCCAGCAGCAAAGTTCAGGTTGATGGCTACACCTTC.

The chain joins TRBV3-1 (or the pseudogene TRBV3-2) to TRBJ2-7; the match to TRBD1 covers 9 bases. This CDR3 is built from 18 residues. Germline V gene sequence: CDR1 LGHDT, CDR2 YNNKEL (reference sequence). V shed 0 bases and J 2 bases; nucleotides not matched to a gene: 11. The CDR3 loop reads CASSQDSGRGTGTYEQYF. The CDR3 DNA sequence: TGTGCCAGCAGCCAAGATTCGGGCAGGGGGACAGGGACCTACGAGCAGTACTTC.

This sequence joins TRBV4-1 and TRBJ2-7; 12 bases are a match to TRBD1. Germline assignment: CDR1 MGHRA and CDR2 YSYEKL. The CDR3 totals 14 residues. The junction had 6 bases not matched to a gene; V was cut back by 5 bases and J by 7 bases. This CDR3 is CASSKGQGAFEQYF. The CDR3 DNA reads as TGCGCCAGCAGCAAGGGACAGGGGGCTTTTGAGCAGTACTTC.

This clone has just one count. V usage is TRBV5-1 and J usage is TRBJ1-1, with a tentative D call TRBD1 (6 bases). Looked up from germline, CDR1 is SGHRS and CDR2 is YFSETQ. There are 12 residues in the CDR3. V lost 3 bases and J lost 7, with 10 bases in between. This CDR3 reads CASSSDSFEAFF. The DNA for the CDR3 is TGCGCCAGCAGCTCGGACAGCTTTGAAGCTTTCTTT.

The chain uses TRBV5-6 and TRBJ1-4; D unclear. Germline V gives CDR1 SGHDT, CDR2 YYEEEE. The CDR3 runs 15 residues. Trimming shortened V by 2 bases and J by 6 bases, and 14 bases separated the two germline ends. The CDR3 reads CASSLLKGGDEKLFF. Here the CDR3 DNA reads TGTGCCAGCAGCTTATTGAAAGGAGGAGATGAAAAACTGTTTTTT. The full variable domain, completed using reference TRBV5-6 and TRBJ1-4, is DAGVTQSPTHLIKTRGQQVTLRCSPKSGHDTVSWYQQALGQGPQFIFQYYEEEERQRGNFPDRFSGHQFPNYSSELNVNALLLGDSALYLCASSLLKGGDEKLFFGSGTQLSVL.

The chain uses TRBV24-1 and TRBJ2-3; 14 nucleotides agree with TRBD2. This CDR3 spans 16 amino acids. V was pared by 4 bases and J by 4 bases, with 3 bases of the junction left unmatched. The V gene's germline CDR1 is KGHDR and CDR2 SFDVKD. Written as DNA, the CDR3 is TGTGCCACCAGTGACCCGGGACTAGCGGGAGCAGATACGCAGTATTTT. The encoded protein is CATSDPGLAGADTQYF.

The CDR3 region has the DNA TGTGCCAGCAGCTTGGGGAGAGATTTT. Translated: CASSLGRDF. This sequence joins TRBV12-1 and TRBJ1-3. TRBV12-1 is a documented pseudogene. The CDR3 runs 9 residues.

The chain links TRBV5-6 to TRBJ2-3; 8 bases are a match to TRBD2. V was clipped by 2 bases and J by 8 bases; unmatched bases: 10. Germline V CDR1 and CDR2: SGHDT, YYEEEE. This CDR3 is 15 amino acids long. Here the CDR3 DNA reads TGTGCCAGCAGCTTTACTAGCGGTGATCGGGGTACGCAGTATTTT. Translated: CASSFTSGDRGTQYF.

The gene calls are TRBV3-1 (or the pseudogene TRBV3-2) and TRBJ1-1, with D perhaps TRBD1 (6 bases). V lost 7 bases and J 0 bases, leaving 12 bases between the germline ends. This CDR3 region has 14 residues. Per germline, CDR1 LGHDT and CDR2 YNNKEL (reference sequence). The CDR3 protein is CASTRDILNTEAFF. The CDR3, as DNA: TGTGCCAGCACCCGGGACATTTTGAACACTGAAGCTTTCTTT.

This rearrangement joins TRBV30 to TRBJ2-3; 8 bases are shared with TRBD1. With 4 bases clipped from V and 1 base from J, the junction kept 4 bases outside the gene matches. Germline V gene sequence: CDR1 GTSNPN, CDR2 SVGIG (reference sequence). The CDR3 extends over 14 amino acids. CDR3 loop: CAWTRGHGTDTQYF. CDR3 sequence (DNA): TGTGCCTGGACCAGGGGGCATGGCACAGATACGCAGTATTTT.

The chain combines TRBV6-5 with TRBJ1-1; 7 nucleotides agree with TRBD1. Germline values: CDR1 MNHEY, CDR2 SVGAGI. The CDR3 runs 13 residues. With V trimmed by 6 bases and J by 4 bases, 5 bases remained unmatched. In nucleotides, the CDR3 is TGTGCCAGCAGGACAGGGTTGATCACTGAAGCTTTCTTT. This translates into CASRTGLITEAFF.

The chain employs TRBV24-1 and TRBJ2-1, with TRBD2 matching over 12 bases. The CDR3 length is 16 residues. Germline V lookup: CDR1 KGHDR, CDR2 SFDVKD. The V and J ends lost 4 bases and 4 bases, in that order; junction bases with no gene match: 4. The CDR3: CATSEKGLAGYNEQFF. The CDR3 nucleotides read TGTGCCACCAGTGAAAAGGGACTAGCGGGTTACAATGAGCAGTTCTTC.

The chain employs TRBV7-9 and TRBJ2-5, with 7 bases aligning to TRBD1. The CDR3 totals 14 residues. V gave up 5 bases and J gave up 10 bases; unmatched junction bases: 13. The germline CDR1 and CDR2 sequences are SEHNR and FQNEAQ (reference sequence). The CDR3, as DNA: TGTGCCAGCAGCAAACCTAGGACAGGAAGTGACCAGTACTTC. Its translation: CASSKPRTGSDQYF.

The chain couples TRBV5-1 to TRBJ1-1, with TRBD1 matching over 8 bases. Unmatched junction bases numbered 6, after V lost 4 bases and J lost 1 base. Looked up from germline, CDR1 is SGHRS and CDR2 is YFSETQ. CDR3 length: 15 amino acids. CDR3 in amino acids: CASSQQGAQNTEAFF. As DNA, the CDR3 is TGCGCCAGCAGCCAGCAGGGGGCGCAGAACACTGAAGCTTTCTTT.

The chain has TRBV6-5 and TRBJ2-7, with 7 bases identical to TRBD1. The CDR3 is 13 amino acids. The V gene end was trimmed by 7 bases and the J gene end by 4 bases; junction bases not matched to a gene: 7. Looked up from germline, CDR1 is MNHEY and CDR2 is SVGAGI. The CDR3 bases are TGTGCCAGCATGGGACAGTCTGTTTACGAGCAGTACTTC. Translation: CASMGQSVYEQYF.

This clone has at least ten counts. The chain employs TRBV10-3 and TRBJ2-7; 9 nucleotides line up with TRBD1. The CDR3 length is 14 residues. The germline V gene encodes CDR1 ENHRY and CDR2 SYGVKD. V lost 7 bases to trimming and J lost 5 bases; unmatched junction nucleotides: 9. CDR3 loop: CAITPRDRVDEQYF. CDR3 DNA: TGTGCCATCACTCCCCGGGACAGGGTCGACGAGCAGTACTTC.

The chain links TRBV20-1 to TRBJ2-3; 7 nucleotides align to TRBD1. Losses at the gene ends were 3 bases for V and 5 bases for J; bases not matched to a gene: 5. The CDR3 covers 13 residues. The germline V gene encodes CDR1 DFQATT and CDR2 SNEGSKA (reference sequence). CDR3 DNA: TGCAGTGCTAGTATGACAGGGATAGATACGCAGTATTTT. Translation gives CSASMTGIDTQYF.

This clone was counted ten times or more. The CDR3 reads CASSWRGPSYNSPLHF. The CDR3 region has the DNA TGTGCCAGCTCTTGGAGGGGGCCCTCCTATAATTCACCCCTCCACTTT. The V and J genes are TRBV28 and TRBJ1-6, with 7 bases matching TRBD1. CDR3 length: 16 residues. The V gene end was trimmed by 8 bases and the J gene end by 0 bases; junction bases not matched to a gene: 7. Germline V gene sequence: CDR1 MDHEN, CDR2 SYDVKM.

The chain is built from TRBV27 and TRBJ2-1, with 7 bases fitting TRBD1. The CDR3 has 15 residues. J gave up 10 bases and V 6 bases, and 15 bases lay outside the gene matches. CDR1 is MNHEY and CDR2 is SMNVEV in the germline V gene (reference sequence). CDR3 protein: CASSEGDRYRGEQFF. CDR3 nucleotides: TGTGCCAGCAGCGAAGGGGACAGATACCGAGGGGAGCAGTTCTTC.

V and J are TRBV5-1 and TRBJ2-1; TRBD2 matches at 7 bases. This CDR3 is built from 15 residues. CDR1 is SGHRS, CDR2 YFSETQ, per germline. Unmatched junction bases numbered 8, after V lost 1 base and J lost 7 bases. The CDR3 protein is CASSLLSSGGNEQFF. In DNA form, the CDR3 reads TGCGCCAGCAGCTTGCTTTCTAGCGGAGGGAATGAGCAGTTCTTC.

The chain recombines TRBV5-1 with TRBJ2-5; the match to TRBD2 covers 14 bases. The V gene end was trimmed by 3 bases and the J gene end by 3 bases; junction bases not matched to a gene: 13. The CDR3 totals 19 residues. Germline lookup yields CDR1 SGHRS and CDR2 YFSETQ. For the CDR3, the DNA is TGCGCCAGCAGCTCGTCCGGGACTAGCGGGGGCGGATACAAAGAGACCCAGTACTTC. Protein: CASSSSGTSGGGYKETQYF.